One sample yielded the 25 T cell receptor beta chains listed below, sequenced in a study of blood T cell repertoires in COVID-19. Clones were read by immunoSEQ multiplex PCR, and TCRdb kept only the in-frame ones, dropping some. The sample carries roughly 250,000 clones, approximately 88% recorded once. Input material: PBMCs or T cells enriched from blood (not recorded which). Every receptor here comes from a woman aged 25 to 45 with acute COVID-19.

This chain links TRBV2 with TRBJ1-6; D gene ambiguous. CDR1 is SNHLY and CDR2 is FYNNEI in the germline V gene. This CDR3 is built from 15 residues. V was pared by 5 bases and J by 7 bases, with 15 bases between. The CDR3, as DNA: TGTGCCAGCAGTCGCTCGAGTCGGGGAAATTCACCCCTCCACTTT. Residues: CASSRSSRGNSPLHF.

V usage is TRBV2 and J usage is TRBJ1-5; D remains unclear. CDR3 size: 11 residues. V lost 5 bases and J lost 6, with 5 bases in between. Germline assignment: CDR1 SNHLY and CDR2 FYNNEI. This chain's CDR3 is CASSSGQPQHF. The CDR3 DNA sequence: TGTGCCAGCAGTTCCGGTCAGCCCCAGCATTTT. Looking up the rest from reference TRBV2 and TRBJ1-5 gives the full variable domain: EPEVTQTPSHQVTQMGQEVILRCVPISNHLYFYWYRQILGQKVEFLVSFYNNEISEKSEIFDDQFSVERPDGSNFTLKIRSTKLEDSAMYFCASSSGQPQHFGDGTRLSIL.

The chain recombines TRBV12-5 with TRBJ1-5; D remains unclear. Between the trimmed V and J ends, which lost 3 bases and 1 base, there was a span of 7 bases. CDR3 size: 14 residues. The germline CDR1 and CDR2 sequences are LGHNT and FRNRAP. The CDR3 region has the DNA TGTGCTAGTGGTTTACAATCGAGCAATCAGCCCCAGCATTTT. Residues: CASGLQSSNQPQHF.

J is TRBJ2-2 and V is TRBV6-5, with D perhaps matching TRBD2 (6 bases). CDR3 length: 16 amino acids. Germline CDR1 and CDR2: MNHEY and SVGAGI. The V end lost 0 bases, the J end lost 4 bases, and 12 bases lay between the germline ends. The CDR3 DNA is TGTGCCAGCAGTTACTCGCCAGCGGGTCTCACCGGGGAGCTGTTTTTT. This translates into CASSYSPAGLTGELFF.

The chain joins TRBV25-1 to TRBJ1-1; 12 bases align to TRBD1. Germline lookup yields CDR1 MGHDK and CDR2 SYGVNS. Losses at the gene ends were 6 bases for V and 6 bases for J; bases not matched to a gene: 11. The CDR3 covers 16 residues. Here the CDR3 reads CASSLGTGGFPAEAFF. CDR3 nucleotides: TGTGCCAGCAGCTTGGGGACAGGGGGCTTCCCAGCTGAAGCTTTCTTT.

V is TRBV18 and J is TRBJ2-3, with 8 nucleotides matching TRBD1. Losses at the gene ends were 1 base for V and 0 bases for J; bases not matched to a gene: 6. The CDR3 runs to 17 residues. Per germline, CDR1 KGHSH and CDR2 LQKENI. DNA of the CDR3: TGTGCCAGCTCACCACGTTGGACAGGGCCTAGCACAGATACGCAGTATTTT. Protein product: CASSPRWTGPSTDTQYF.

The CDR3 sequence is CASSQGQEFATNEKLFF. In DNA, the CDR3 is TGCGCCAGCAGCCAAGGACAGGAGTTCGCAACTAATGAAAAACTGTTTTTT. The J gene is TRBJ1-4, the V gene TRBV4-1, with D perhaps TRBD1 (6 bases). Germline CDR1 and CDR2: MGHRA and YSYEKL. CDR3 length: 17 residues. V was shortened by 1 base and J by 0 bases, with 12 bases between the two germline ends.

This clone showed up just a few times. The chain couples TRBV3-1 (or the pseudogene TRBV3-2) to TRBJ2-2, with a weak D call TRBD2 (6 bases). The germline V gene encodes CDR1 LGHDT and CDR2 YNNKEL (reference sequence). CDR3 size: 14 residues. V lost 3 bases to trimming and J lost 6 bases, with 11 bases between them. The CDR3 region is CASSHVTSPGELFF. The CDR3 DNA reads as TGTGCCAGCAGCCACGTGACTAGTCCCGGGGAGCTGTTTTTT.

The V call is TRBV7-8, the J call TRBJ1-3, with D perhaps TRBD1 (5 bases). Trimming took 5 bases from V and 2 from J, leaving 22 bases between them. The CDR3 contains 18 residues. The germline V gene encodes CDR1 SGHVS and CDR2 FQNEAQ. CDR3 loop: CASSLNSYQGGPGNTIYF. The CDR3 DNA sequence: TGTGCCAGCAGCCTAAACTCCTACCAGGGAGGACCTGGAAACACCATATATTTT.

The chain employs TRBV18 and TRBJ1-5; D remains unclear. The ends were cut back, 6 bases at V and 3 bases at J, with 15 bases in the middle. Germline V gives CDR1 KGHSH, CDR2 LQKENI. This CDR3 is 15 amino acids long. As DNA, the CDR3 is TGTGCCAGCTCCCCCAGTGAGGGCCTCAATCAGCCCCAGCATTTT. It codes for CASSPSEGLNQPQHF.

J is TRBJ2-7 and V is TRBV5-1; no reliable D call. CDR1 is SGHRS and CDR2 is YFSETQ in the germline V gene. The CDR3 is made up of 12 amino acids. Trimming left V 6 bases short and J 2 bases short, with 9 bases between. CDR3 residues: CASNQNPYEQYF. The CDR3 DNA is TGCGCCAGCAACCAGAACCCCTACGAGCAGTACTTC.

This chain links TRBV4-1 with TRBJ1-1; 7 bases match TRBD1. This CDR3 comprises 15 residues. The trim removed 0 bases at V and 0 bases at J, leaving 1 base unmatched. The germline gives CDR1 MGHRA, CDR2 YSYEKL. CDR3 nucleotide sequence: TGCGCCAGCAGCCAAGAAGACAGGGTGAACACTGAAGCTTTCTTT. This encodes CASSQEDRVNTEAFF.

This chain uses TRBV19 with TRBJ2-3; 8 nucleotides align to TRBD2. The germline CDR1 and CDR2 sequences are LNHDA and SQIVND (reference sequence). V lost 5 bases to trimming and J lost 1 base; unmatched junction nucleotides: 5. CDR3 length: 15 residues. The CDR3 sequence: CASSLTTSGTDTQYF. The CDR3 DNA is TGTGCCAGTAGTCTAACGACTAGCGGCACAGATACGCAGTATTTT.

The rearrangement links TRBV12-5 to TRBJ1-1; the D gene is possibly TRBD1 (5 bases). Germline V CDR1 and CDR2: LGHNT, FRNRAP. V was clipped by 5 bases and J by 1 base, with 20 bases between them. The CDR3 contains 17 residues. This chain's CDR3 is CASGPVFETAKNTEAFF. CDR3 nucleotides: TGTGCTAGTGGTCCGGTGTTTGAGACAGCAAAGAACACTGAAGCTTTCTTT.

The rearrangement joins TRBV4-3 to TRBJ2-3, with D possibly matching TRBD1 (5 bases). Germline assignment: CDR1 LGHNA and CDR2 YSLEER. The CDR3 is made up of 13 amino acids. Trimming removed 6 bases at V and 5 bases at J, with 12 bases between. This chain's CDR3 is CASSHQQVDTQYF. DNA of the CDR3: TGCGCCAGCAGTCATCAACAGGTAGATACGCAGTATTTT.

The chain joins TRBV12-1 to TRBJ1-1; TRBD1, the table's D call, was not compared with the DNA. TRBV12-1 is a pseudogene segment. This CDR3 comprises 15 residues. The CDR3 DNA is TGTGCCAGCAGCTACAGGGGGATCACCTACCTCGAAGCTTTCTTT. It is translated as CASSYRGITYLEAFF.

The chain is built from TRBV29-1 and TRBJ2-7, with 8 bases lining up with TRBD1. Germline CDR1 is SQVTM and CDR2 is ANQGSEA. CDR3 size: 14 residues. V gave up 6 bases and J gave up 1 base; unmatched junction bases: 8. The CDR3 protein is CSVLTGVESYEQYF. The CDR3 nucleotides read TGCAGCGTCCTGACAGGGGTAGAATCCTACGAGCAGTACTTC.

In regard to this clone: The same CDR3 is also encoded by other DNA sequences in this sample. V is TRBV6-5 and J is TRBJ1-1; 7 positions match TRBD1. Germline values: CDR1 MNHEY, CDR2 SVGAGI. The CDR3 length is 11 residues. Losses at the gene ends were 7 bases for V and 7 bases for J; bases not matched to a gene: 3. The CDR3 DNA is TGTGCCAGCACTTGGACAGGTGAAGCTTTCTTT. It is translated as CASTWTGEAFF.

The table lists this clone with a count of one. The gene calls are TRBV5-4 and TRBJ2-3, with 8 bases identical to TRBD1. J was trimmed by 0 bases and V by 4 bases; bases with no gene match: 4. The CDR3 is made up of 15 amino acids. The germline V gene encodes CDR1 SGHNT and CDR2 YYREEE (reference sequence). For the CDR3, the DNA is TGTGCCAGCAGCCCGGGACAGGCTAGCACAGATACGCAGTATTTT. Translated, it gives CASSPGQASTDTQYF.

The genes are TRBV5-1 and TRBJ2-4, with D tentatively TRBD1 (6 bases). The CDR3 totals 16 residues. Germline V gene sequence: CDR1 SGHRS, CDR2 YFSETQ. The V end was cut by 0 bases, the J end by 2 bases, with 12 bases between. Here the CDR3 DNA reads TGCGCCAGCAGCTTGGGACAGGCGGCTCCCAAAAACATTCAGTACTTC. This gives the protein CASSLGQAAPKNIQYF.

J is TRBJ2-3 and V is TRBV7-8; 14 bases map to TRBD2. This CDR3 region has 19 residues. V lost 4 bases and J lost 2; bases outside the gene matches: 11. The germline V gene has CDR1 SGHVS and CDR2 FQNEAQ. The CDR3 is CASSSPGLAGEWVTDTQYF. In DNA form, the CDR3 reads TGTGCCAGCAGCTCACCGGGACTAGCGGGGGAGTGGGTCACAGATACGCAGTATTTT.

This chain connects TRBV29-1 to TRBJ1-2, with a possible D match to TRBD1 (5 bases). Trimming left V 3 bases short and J 0 bases short, with 8 bases between. Germline loops: CDR1 SQVTM, CDR2 ANQGSEA. This CDR3 region has 13 residues. The CDR3 reads CSVEGGANYGYTF. The CDR3 coding sequence is TGCAGCGTTGAGGGGGGTGCTAACTATGGCTACACCTTC. Full variable domain (rest looked up from reference TRBV29-1 and TRBJ1-2): SAVISQKPSRDICQRGTSLTIQCQVDSQVTMMFWYRQQPGQSLTLIATANQGSEATYESGFVIDKFPISRPNLTFSTLTVSNMSPEDSSIYLCSVEGGANYGYTFGSGTRLTVV.

The chain couples TRBV7-2 to TRBJ1-2, with TRBD1 matching over 8 bases. The ends lost 5 bases at V and 2 bases at J; junction bases unmatched: 4. CDR3 length equals 14 residues. Germline V gives CDR1 SGHTA, CDR2 FQGNSA. Here the CDR3 reads CASSVTGANYGYTF. The DNA of the CDR3 is TGTGCCAGCAGCGTGACAGGGGCCAACTATGGCTACACCTTC.

The genes are TRBV30 and TRBJ1-4, with D perhaps matching TRBD1 (5 bases). The ends were cut back, 1 base at V and 7 bases at J, with 19 bases in the middle. The CDR3 is 16 residues long. Looked up from germline, CDR1 is GTSNPN and CDR2 is SVGIG (reference sequence). CDR3 nucleotides: TGTGCCTGGAGTGGTTCCCCCAGACCGGGGGGTGAAAAACTGTTTTTT. Its protein is CAWSGSPRPGGEKLFF. Complete variable domain (other parts from reference TRBV30 and TRBJ1-4): SQTIHQWPATLVQPVGSPLSLECTVEGTSNPNLYWYRQAAGRGLQLLFYSVGIGQISSEVPQNLSASRPQDRQFILSSKKLLLSDSGFYLCAWSGSPRPGGEKLFFGSGTQLSVL.

This clone was recorded only once. This chain connects TRBV27 to TRBJ2-2, with unresolved D. Germline loops: CDR1 MNHEY, CDR2 SMNVEV (reference sequence). The CDR3 contains 14 residues. The V end lost 4 bases, the J end lost 0 bases, and 6 bases lay between the germline ends. The CDR3 protein is CASSSGANTGELFF. The DNA of the CDR3 is TGTGCCAGCAGTTCCGGTGCGAACACCGGGGAGCTGTTTTTT.